Listed here is a single T cell receptor beta chain. These data belong to a study of CD8+ T cells in alopecia areata. Germline V lookup: CDR1 MGHRA, CDR2 YSYEKL. V was pared by 3 bases and J by 4 bases, with 9 bases of the junction left unmatched. The CDR3 contains 17 residues. Sequencing templates came from extracted RNA that was reverse transcribed into cDNA. This table comes from immunoSEQ multiplex PCR, and its TCRdb copy is limited to in-frame clones, with some not included. The top ten clones hold around 10% of a sample with under 130,000 clones, more than 75% of them seen once. As for treatment: oral pan-JAK inhibitor, 5-10 mg twice daily.

The receptor's source is a human donor with alopecia areata. This chain joins TRBV4-1 and TRBJ2-3, with 11 bases aligning to TRBD2. Sample: CD8+ T cells sorted from blood, taken at approximately week 30, from a patient treated with tofacitinib. The CDR3 loop reads CASSHHGLAGGSDTQYF. The CDR3 nucleotides are TGCGCCAGCAGCCATCACGGGCTAGCGGGAGGTTCAGATACGCAGTATTTT.